A selection of T cell receptor beta chains follows, all from one sample in a study of radiotherapy plus CTLA-4 blockade in lung cancer. Only in-frame clones appear in the TCRdb table, and some are missing; sequencing was by immunoSEQ multiplex PCR. The sample records 85,000 to 90,000 clones, roughly 86% being singletons. The sequencing here drew on peripheral blood, taken from a patient treated with radiotherapy plus ipilimumab. These receptors all stem from a human donor with non-small cell lung cancer that progressed on radiotherapy plus ipilimumab. Each CDR3 is given with its conserved first and last residue. A D gene is named only where the DNA matches it firmly. Clone size is stated in some rows and not others, as once, few, many or a class when expanded.

d_gene	v_gene	abundance	j_gene	CDR3aa	CDR3nt
TRBD1	TRBV28	-	TRBJ1-4	CASRSGTANEKLFF	TGTGCCAGCAGGTCCGGGACAGCTAATGAAAAACTGTTTTTT
-	TRBV19	many	TRBJ1-1	CASSWGTEAFF	TGTGCCAGTAGTTGGGGCACTGAAGCTTTCTTT
-	TRBV6-5	-	TRBJ1-6	CASSYRGPDSPLHF	TGTGCCAGCAGTTACCGGGGGCCGGATTCACCCCTCCACTTT
-	TRBV5-4	-	TRBJ2-5	CASSLSVGGRGETQYF	TGTGCCAGCAGCTTGTCGGTAGGCGGCCGGGGGGAGACCCAGTACTTC
-	TRBV2	-	TRBJ1-2	CASSEDHYGYTF	TGTGCCAGCAGTGAAGACCACTATGGCTACACCTTC
-	TRBV4-3	-	TRBJ1-2	CASSQHGNYGYTF	TGCGCCAGCAGCCAACATGGGAACTATGGCTACACCTTC
-	TRBV21-1	few	TRBJ2-3	CASSKCERSSTDTQYF	TGTGCCAGCAGCAAATGTGAGCGGTCTAGCACAGATACGCAGTATTTT
TRBD1	TRBV25-1	-	TRBJ1-2	CASSATDRVDGYTF	TGTGCCAGCAGTGCCACGGACAGGGTAGACGGCTACACCTTC
-	TRBV5-1	-	TRBJ2-7	CASSLGGGDEQYF	TGCGCCAGCAGCTTGGGAGGGGGAGACGAGCAGTACTTC
-	TRBV30	-	TRBJ1-1	CAWSVGGGSFF	-
-	TRBV15	-	TRBJ2-3	CATSRAADTQYF	TGTGCCACCAGCAGGGCAGCCGATACGCAGTATTTT
-	TRBV19	-	TRBJ1-1	CASRPNSMNTEAFF	TGTGCCAGTAGACCGAATTCCATGAACACTGAAGCTTTCTTT
-	TRBV5-1	few	TRBJ2-1	CASSLDTGNYNEQFF	TGCGCCAGCAGCTTGGACACAGGAAATTACAATGAGCAGTTCTTC
-	TRBV5-4	-	TRBJ2-2	CASRNDSTLTGELFF	TGTGCCAGCAGAAATGACTCCACACTCACCGGGGAGCTGTTTTTT
-	TRBV7-2	-	TRBJ2-3	CASSWGTQRVLDTQYF	TGTGCCAGCAGCTGGGGGACACAGCGGGTACTAGATACGCAGTATTTT
TRBD1	TRBV25-1	-	TRBJ2-7	CASSESSVRGYEQYF	TGTGCCAGCAGTGAATCATCAGTCAGGGGGTACGAGCAGTACTTC
-	TRBV21-1	-	TRBJ1-6	CASSNDRGNSPLHF	TGTGCCAGCAGCAACGACAGGGGAAATTCACCCCTCCACTTT
-	TRBV5-3	-	TRBJ2-1	CARSLCSGRLPINEQFF	TGTGCCAGAAGCCTCTGCTCGGGGCGCCTACCCATTAATGAGCAGTTCTTC
-	TRBV5-1	-	TRBJ1-1	CASRAGSEAFF	TGCGCCAGCAGAGCGGGTTCGGAAGCTTTCTTT
-	TRBV7-2	-	TRBJ1-1	CASSLASGVTTEAFF	TGTGCCAGCAGCTTAGCATCGGGCGTGACCACTGAAGCTTTCTTT
TRBD1	TRBV6-6	-	TRBJ2-1	CASSKQGQEYNEQFF	TGTGCCAGCAGCAAACAAGGACAGGAGTACAATGAGCAGTTCTTC
TRBD2	TRBV19	-	TRBJ2-7	CASSLSNREAYEQYF	TGTGCCAGTAGTCTATCCAACCGGGAGGCCTACGAGCAGTACTTC
TRBD2	TRBV7-2	-	TRBJ2-7	CASSLAASGNLAYEQYF	TGTGCCAGCAGCTTAGCTGCTAGCGGAAACCTTGCCTACGAGCAGTACTTC
-	TRBV4-2	-	TRBJ2-3	CASSQGQSTDTQYF	TGTGCCAGCAGCCAAGGACAGAGCACAGATACGCAGTATTTT
-	TRBV6-6	-	TRBJ1-1	CASSPNDILNTEAFF	TGTGCCAGCAGCCCCAACGACATCTTGAACACTGAAGCTTTCTTT
TRBD1	TRBV6-6	-	TRBJ1-2	CASRRPAGTDYGYTF	TGTGCCAGCAGACGACCTGCTGGGACAGATTATGGCTACACCTTC
-	TRBV2	once	TRBJ1-5	CASSVGYSNQPQHF	TGTGCCAGCAGTGTCGGATATAGCAATCAGCCCCAGCATTTT
-	TRBV2	-	TRBJ2-2	CASSESGGDTGELFF	TGTGCCAGCAGTGAGAGTGGGGGCGACACCGGGGAGCTGTTTTTT
-	TRBV19	-	TRBJ1-2	CASSQTANYGYTF	TGTGCCAGTAGTCAGACAGCTAACTATGGCTACACCTTC
-	TRBV4-3	-	TRBJ2-1	CASSQGGEQFF	TGCGCCAGCAGCCAAGGGGGAGAGCAGTTCTTC
TRBD2	TRBV27	-	TRBJ2-1	CASPRLAGENEQFF	TGTGCCAGCCCACGACTAGCGGGAGAAAATGAGCAGTTCTTC
-	TRBV13	-	TRBJ1-1	CASSIGEWARTEAFF	TGTGCCAGCTCCATTGGGGAGTGGGCGAGGACTGAAGCTTTCTTT
-	TRBV4-1	few	TRBJ2-5	CASSQGWGDAETQYF	TGCGCCAGCAGCCAGGGGTGGGGGGACGCGGAGACCCAGTACTTC
TRBD1	TRBV7-3	-	TRBJ2-7	CASSFGQGVSEQYF	TGTGCCAGCAGCTTCGGACAGGGGGTTTCCGAGCAGTACTTC
TRBD1	TRBV5-4	-	TRBJ2-5	CASSSPARTGRETQYF	TGTGCCAGCAGCTCCCCCGCGCGGACAGGGAGGGAGACCCAGTACTTC
-	TRBV5-6	-	TRBJ1-2	CASSLGSNYGYTF	TGTGCCAGCAGCTTAGGGAGTAACTATGGCTACACCTTC
TRBD2	TRBV6-6	-	TRBJ2-5	CASLSLAGQETQYF	TGTGCCAGCTTATCACTAGCGGGGCAAGAGACCCAGTACTTC
TRBD1	TRBV6-1	few	TRBJ1-5	CASSELGRGSNQPQHF	TGTGCCAGCAGTGAATTGGGCAGGGGGAGCAATCAGCCCCAGCATTTT
-	TRBV5-4	-	TRBJ2-6	CASSLGGSGANVLTF	TGTGCCAGCAGCTTGGGGGGCTCTGGGGCCAACGTCCTGACTTTC
TRBD2	TRBV14	-	TRBJ2-5	CASSQDTTSGRGETQYF	TGTGCCAGCAGCCAAGATACGACTAGCGGGAGGGGAGAGACCCAGTACTTC
-	TRBV19	-	TRBJ1-2	CASSIWLRGTQNYGYTF	TGTGCCAGTAGTATTTGGTTGAGAGGGACGCAAAACTATGGCTACACCTTC
-	TRBV18	-	TRBJ1-1	CASSPPVRGGTEAFF	TGTGCCAGCTCACCACCGGTTAGGGGTGGCACTGAAGCTTTCTTT
-	TRBV5-1	-	TRBJ2-3	CASSLYRLTDTQYF	TGCGCCAGCAGCTTGTACCGATTAACAGATACGCAGTATTTT
-	TRBV10-3	-	TRBJ1-1	CATHSTRTEAFF	TGTGCCACCCATTCCACCCGGACTGAAGCTTTCTTT
-	TRBV11-3	-	TRBJ2-7	CASSFYGKSKQEGSYEQYF	TGTGCCAGCAGCTTTTATGGGAAATCTAAGCAGGAGGGATCCTACGAGCAGTACTTC
TRBD1	TRBV5-4	-	TRBJ2-2	CASSRSGGPNTGELFF	TGTGCCAGCAGTCGTTCAGGGGGCCCGAACACCGGGGAGCTGTTTTTT
TRBD2	TRBV6-4	-	TRBJ2-1	CASSDRTSAYNEQFF	TGTGCCAGCAGTGACCGGACTAGCGCATACAATGAGCAGTTCTTC
TRBD2	TRBV7-9	few	TRBJ2-3	CASSLAGGTDTQYF	TGTGCCAGCAGCTTAGCGGGGGGGACAGATACGCAGTATTTT
-	TRBV28	-	TRBJ1-6	CASSFTLENSPLHF	TGTGCCAGCAGCTTCACCCTGGAGAATTCACCCCTCCACTTT
TRBD2	TRBV19	-	TRBJ2-5	CASRLAGLQETQYF	TGTGCCAGTAGGCTAGCGGGACTCCAAGAGACCCAGTACTTC
-	TRBV28	-	TRBJ1-2	CASMVTNSDGYTF	TGTGCCAGCATGGTGACTAATTCGGATGGCTACACCTTC
TRBD2	TRBV6-5	-	TRBJ2-7	CASMGGLAGYEQYF	TGTGCCAGCATGGGCGGGCTAGCGGGATACGAGCAGTACTTC
-	TRBV6-1	-	TRBJ2-1	CASSSNNEQFF	TGTGCCAGCAGCTCGAACAATGAGCAGTTCTTC